This T cell receptor beta chain was sequenced during a study of T cells in Graves' hyperthyroidism and ophthalmopathy. Study in general: Pretreatment peripheral blood was obtained at initial diagnosis. Study results and limitations: Also found in blood were most expanded thyroid clonotypes above 0.001.

Germline CDR1 reads SGHAT; CDR2 reads FQNNGV. Trimming left V 3 bases short and J 4 bases short, with 15 bases between. This CDR3 comprises 15 residues. This clonotype was seen repeatedly, ten times or more. Its antigen remains unidentified. Exclusion followed for patients with uncontrolled infection, other autoimmune disease, pregnancy or lactation. RNA transcripts gave rise to amplified TCR beta CDR3 regions. An initial round of RT-PCR targeting the TCR CDR3 relied on the HTBI primer set. Via MiXCR, TCRdb re-called the multiplex PCR reads, giving one row per CDR3 protein. The table shows 200,000 to 250,000 distinct CDR3 sequences, with approximately 23% occurring only once.

The chain carries TRBV11-2 and TRBJ2-5, with D hard to call. The sequence was obtained from a woman aged 40 to 50 with Graves' ophthalmopathy. The sequencing input was blood. The CDR3 is CASSFGGISVETQYF. DNA for the CDR3: TGTGCCAGCAGCTTTGGCGGCATATCGGTAGAGACCCAGTACTTC.